The entry below gives a single T cell receptor beta chain sequence along with its context. The antigen is not known. The time point was: cycle 4 day 1 (C4D1), after five to seven weeks of nivolumab. Exposure to brentuximab vedotin varied, and each patient had relapsed following autologous stem cell transplantation. Magnetic negative selection was used to purify CD4+ T cells from PBMCs that had been thawed. The best responses consisted of complete response, partial response or progressive disease. These data belong to a study of PD-1 blockade in classical Hodgkin lymphoma. The table came from immunoSEQ multiplex PCR; TCRdb's copy has only in-frame clones and leaves some out. The sample yields 20,000 or so clones, 75% to 90% seen once. The study's findings and limits: Patients with a complete response exhibited baseline diversity comparable to newly diagnosed patients.

This sequence originates from a human donor with classical Hodgkin lymphoma. Sequencing used CD4+ T cells from blood, obtained before the fourth cycle of nivolumab.

The CDR3 reads CASSTDLAYNEQFF. The CDR3 bases are TGTGCCAGCTCAACGGACTTGGCCTACAATGAGCAGTTCTTC. The chain employs TRBV18 and TRBJ2-1; D perhaps matches TRBD2 (5 bases). The CDR3 runs 14 residues. V was cut by 5 bases and J by 2 bases, with 10 bases left in between. The germline CDR1 and CDR2 sequences are KGHSH and LQKENI.